One sample yielded the 7 T cell receptor beta chains listed below, sequenced in a study of blood T cells in healthy people across ages (dated by TCRdb to about 2015). Receptor libraries were prepared by 5' RACE. Sequencing used an Illumina HiSeq 2500. The second PCR ran for roughly 6 to 11 cycles and used a J-beta primer mix along with a sample-barcoded 5' primer. Through fastp at Q25 and MiXCR, TCRdb rebuilt clones from the public reads, retaining in-frame beta chains. Each CDR3 protein gets just one entry, which takes the most common genes and DNA from the rows behind it. This sample holds roughly 1 million distinct CDR3 sequences; roughly a quarter were observed only once. Approximately 0.7% of the sample goes to the ten largest clones. The same data also contributed to another study, on T cells of mothers and their children.

Sequencing was carried out using blood. All receptors derive from a girl aged 2-10 years in good health.

This rearrangement joins TRBV3-1 to TRBJ2-1; 15 bases are shared with TRBD2. Trimming at V came to 3 bases and at J to 6 bases, leaving 6 bases not matched to a gene. The CDR3 is made up of 17 amino acids. CDR1 and CDR2 (germline): LGHDT, YNNKEL (reference sequence). The DNA for the CDR3 is TGTGCCAGCAGCCAGGGACTAGCGGGGGGAGTGCGCAATGAGCAGTTCTTC. Protein product: CASSQGLAGGVRNEQFF.

The chain joins TRBV18 to TRBJ2-7; tentatively, D is TRBD1 (5 bases). Germline V CDR1 and CDR2: KGHSH, LQKENI. The ends were cut back, 3 bases at V and 2 bases at J, with 14 bases in the middle. The CDR3 sequence is 15 residues long. Written as DNA, the CDR3 is TGTGCCAGCTCACCCCTGACAGTTATAGCCTACGAGCAGTACTTC. This encodes CASSPLTVIAYEQYF. The whole variable domain, remainder taken from reference TRBV18 and TRBJ2-7, is NAGVMQNPRHLVRRRGQEARLRCSPMKGHSHVYWYRQLPEEGLKFMVYLQKENIIDESGMPKERFSAEFPKEGPSILRIQQVVRGDSAAYFCASSPLTVIAYEQYFGPGTRLTVT.

This clonotype occurred a few times. In DNA, the CDR3 is TGTGCCATACGCTCACCGGGACTAGTTTCCGAGCAGTACTTC. It yields the protein CAIRSPGLVSEQYF. The chain links TRBV2 to TRBJ2-7, with 8 bases identical to TRBD2. The V gene end was trimmed by 10 bases and the J gene end by 6 bases; junction bases not matched to a gene: 14. CDR3 size: 14 residues. Germline CDR1 is SNHLY and CDR2 is FYNNEI.

V usage is TRBV19 and J usage is TRBJ1-1; D gene unclear. The CDR3 covers 16 residues. Trimming removed 1 base from V and 4 bases from J, with 16 bases in between. CDR1 and CDR2 (germline): LNHDA, SQIVND (reference sequence). The CDR3 reads CASSIAKLTVFTEAFF. The CDR3 region has the DNA TGTGCCAGTAGTATAGCAAAACTGACGGTTTTCACTGAAGCTTTCTTT. The complete variable domain, with remaining parts taken from reference TRBV19 and TRBJ1-1, reads DGGITQSPKYLFRKEGQNVTLSCEQNLNHDAMYWYRQDPGQGLRLIYYSQIVNDFQKGDIAEGYSVSREKKESFPLTVTSAQKNPTAFYLCASSIAKLTVFTEAFFGQGTRLTVV.

This clonotype was seen a few times. The CDR3 DNA sequence: TGTGCCAGCAGACCAACAGAAACTGGGGCCAACGTCCTGACTTTC. This codes for CASRPTETGANVLTF. The V and J genes are TRBV12-3 or TRBV12-4 and TRBJ2-6, with D unresolved. V lost 6 bases and J 2 bases, leaving 11 bases between the germline ends. The CDR3 loop spans 15 amino acids.

The chain employs TRBV6-6 and TRBJ2-5, with 9 bases matching TRBD1. The DNA end is a closer match to TRBJ2-7, so the J assignment may be wrong. This CDR3 has 15 residues. Germline values: CDR1 MNHNY, CDR2 SVGAGI (reference sequence). The CDR3 spells CASSVGQGIYYEQYF. The CDR3 bases are TGTGCCAGCAGTGTAGGACAGGGGATATACTACGAGCAGTACTTC.

This clonotype has a handful of counts. The chain uses TRBV5-1 and TRBJ2-5; TRBD2 agrees at 15 bases. V trimming: 4 bases; J trimming: 4 bases; junction bases outside the gene matches: 8. The CDR3 consists of 17 residues. Germline values: CDR1 SGHRS, CDR2 YFSETQ. CDR3 sequence (DNA): TGCGCCAGCAGCGGAGGGACTAGCGGGAGGATGGGAGAGACCCAGTACTTC. This encodes CASSGGTSGRMGETQYF.